These 23 T cell receptor beta chains originate from one sample sequenced in a study of T cells in Graves' hyperthyroidism and ophthalmopathy. Amplification yielded TCR beta CDR3 regions, with RNA transcripts as the source. HTBI primers were used for first-round RT-PCR of the TCR CDR3. TCRdb independently ran MiXCR on the multiplex PCR reads; one entry per CDR3 protein. The sample has 400,000 to 500,000 distinct CDR3 sequences; roughly 14% are singletons. Specimen: blood. Receptors originate from a woman aged 18-30 years with Graves' hyperthyroidism.

This clonotype was detected ten times or more. The chain links TRBV7-3 to TRBJ2-1; the match to TRBD2 covers 11 bases. Looked up from germline, CDR1 is SGHTA and CDR2 is FQGTGA. V was clipped by 2 bases and J by 6 bases; unmatched bases: 3. This CDR3 region has 15 residues. This CDR3 is CASSLALAGANEQFF. Written as DNA, the CDR3 is TGTGCCAGCAGCTTAGCACTAGCGGGAGCCAATGAGCAGTTCTTC.

This clonotype was seen many times. The chain couples TRBV2 to TRBJ2-3, with 10 bases fitting TRBD1. Trimming removed 5 bases from V and 0 bases from J; junction bases left unmatched: 8. This CDR3 spans 17 amino acids. Germline V gives CDR1 SNHLY, CDR2 FYNNEI. For the CDR3, the DNA is TGTGCCAGCAGTCCCGGGACAGGGGTCGCTAGCACAGATACGCAGTATTTT. Translated: CASSPGTGVASTDTQYF.

CDR3 sequence: CASSDDDRLAAFF. CDR3 coding DNA: TGCGCCAGCAGCGACGACGACCGATTAGCGGCTTTCTTT. This sequence joins TRBV5-1 and TRBJ1-1; D call uncertain. This CDR3 region has 13 residues. Trimming took off 4 bases at V and 11 bases at J, with 18 bases between the two ends. Germline-derived CDR1 and CDR2 are SGHRS and YFSETQ.

In DNA, the CDR3 is TGTGCCTGGAGTTACCTCCTTACAGGGGATAGAGGCTACACCTTC. The encoded protein is CAWSYLLTGDRGYTF. This sequence joins TRBV30 and TRBJ1-2; 7 bases line up with TRBD1. Germline V CDR1 and CDR2: GTSNPN, SVGIG (reference sequence). The V and J ends lost 2 bases and 8 bases, in that order; junction bases with no gene match: 14. The CDR3 sequence is 15 residues long.

V and J are TRBV3-1 and TRBJ2-2; 7 bases map to TRBD2. This CDR3 spans 15 amino acids. The V segment lost 3 bases and the J segment 5 bases; nucleotides outside the gene matches: 6. Germline CDR1 LGHDT, CDR2 YNNKEL (reference sequence). The CDR3 loop reads CASSHRASGTGELFF. The CDR3 coding sequence is TGTGCCAGCAGCCACCGGGCTAGCGGAACCGGGGAGCTGTTTTTT.

The table lists this clonotype with many counts. V and J are TRBV20-1 and TRBJ2-7; a weak D match, TRBD2 (6 bases). In germline, CDR1 is DFQATT, CDR2 SNEGSKA (reference sequence). Trimming shortened V by 4 bases and J by 4 bases, and 23 bases separated the two germline ends. This CDR3 is built from 16 residues. The CDR3 protein is CSAIPLGGNPLYEQYF. The DNA of the CDR3 is TGCAGTGCTATTCCCTTGGGCGGGAACCCCCTTTACGAGCAGTACTTC.

In this sample, this clonotype turned up many times. The chain joins TRBV6-1 to TRBJ2-2; D gene ambiguous. Germline values: CDR1 MNHNS, CDR2 SASEGT. This CDR3 has 12 residues. V was trimmed by 6 bases and J by 7 bases, leaving 9 bases between them. The CDR3 DNA is TGTGCCAGCAGGCAGTCGGGCGGGGAGCTGTTTTTT. Translation: CASRQSGGELFF.

The chain couples TRBV6-5 to TRBJ1-1; 8 bases map to TRBD1. The trim removed 3 bases at V and 11 bases at J, leaving 14 bases unmatched. The germline CDR1 and CDR2 sequences are MNHEY and SVGAGI. This CDR3 is 15 amino acids long. The CDR3 spells CASSYDWRQGFGAFF. The CDR3 DNA sequence: TGTGCCAGCAGTTATGATTGGAGACAGGGGTTCGGGGCTTTCTTT.

This clonotype has a count of ten or more. The rearrangement joins TRBV11-2 to TRBJ1-1; D is perhaps TRBD1 (5 bases). The germline V and J ends were trimmed by 2 bases and 9 bases, with 10 bases remaining between them. The germline V gene encodes CDR1 SGHAT and CDR2 FQNNGV. This CDR3 region has 12 residues. The CDR3 bases are TGTGCCAGCAGCTTATTAAAGGGGCAAGCTTTCTTT. The encoded protein is CASSLLKGQAFF. The full variable domain, completed using reference TRBV11-2 and TRBJ1-1, is EAGVAQSPRYKIIEKRQSVAFWCNPISGHATLYWYQQILGQGPKLLIQFQNNGVVDDSQLPKDRFSAERLKGVDSTLKIQPAKLEDSAVYLCASSLLKGQAFFGQGTRLTVV.

This clonotype was observed a handful of times. CDR3 in amino acids: CASSSPGGQFF. The CDR3 nucleotides read TGCGCCAGCAGCTCACCAGGGGGGCAGTTCTTC. The chain carries TRBV5-1 and TRBJ2-1, with 7 bases lining up with TRBD1. The CDR3 runs to 11 residues. From germline, CDR1 is SGHRS and CDR2 YFSETQ. Trimming took 3 bases from V and 12 from J; bases not matched to a gene: 3.

Worth noting for this clonotype: The germline gene is not matched at one end of the junction; a read error may be the cause. The gene calls are TRBV9 and TRBJ2-2; D is unresolved. This CDR3 is built from 14 residues. Germline V lookup: CDR1 SGDLS, CDR2 YYNGEE. The CDR3 DNA is TGTGCCAGCGGCGTGGCAATAGCTACCGGGGAGCTGTTTTTT. Translating gives CASGVAIATGELFF.

This clonotype was picked up many times. The V and J genes are TRBV9 and TRBJ2-5; 10 bases are shared with TRBD2. The CDR3 has 16 amino acids. CDR1 is SGDLS, CDR2 YYNGEE, per germline. The J segment lost 4 bases and the V segment lost 0 bases, leaving 6 bases of the junction unmatched. This CDR3 is CASSVEASGSRETQYF. In DNA form, the CDR3 reads TGTGCCAGCAGCGTAGAGGCTAGCGGGAGTCGAGAGACCCAGTACTTC.

CDR3 sequence (DNA): TGTGCCAGTAGTCGCCAGGGGATTGAAGCTTTCTTT. Protein product: CASSRQGIEAFF. V is TRBV19 and J is TRBJ1-1; D is perhaps TRBD1 (6 bases). The V gene lost 5 bases and the J gene lost 7 bases, with 11 bases spanning the gap. From germline, CDR1 is LNHDA and CDR2 SQIVND (reference sequence). The CDR3 spans 12 residues.

This clonotype was seen at least ten times. The CDR3 region has the DNA TGTGCCAGCAGCCACCCGGCAAGAGCCCAGTACTTC. Its protein product is CASSHPARAQYF. The rearrangement joins TRBV7-2 to TRBJ2-5; D is ambiguous. The length of the CDR3 is 12 residues. Per the germline V gene, CDR1 is SGHTA and CDR2 is FQGNSA. Trimming pared 5 bases from V and 9 bases from J, leaving 13 bases between.

V gene TRBV10-3 combines with J gene TRBJ1-6; TRBD1 matches at 7 bases. Losses at the gene ends were 6 bases for V and 3 bases for J; bases not matched to a gene: 8. Germline V gene lookup returns CDR1 ENHRY and CDR2 SYGVKD. The CDR3 extends over 16 amino acids. CDR3 DNA sequence: TGTGCCATCAGAAGACAGGGAGAGGGCTATAATTCACCCCTCCACTTT. Residues: CAIRRQGEGYNSPLHF.

The table lists this clonotype with a few counts. The chain links TRBV12-3 or TRBV12-4 to TRBJ1-1, with D unresolved. This CDR3 region has 13 residues. Trimming removed 6 bases from V and 10 bases from J, with 18 bases in between. CDR3 loop: CASSLETPRGAFF. In nucleotides, the CDR3 is TGTGCCAGCAGCTTGGAGACTCCTAGAGGAGCTTTCTTT.

Many counts were recorded for this clonotype. The V and J genes are TRBV20-1 and TRBJ1-4; the D gene is possibly TRBD1 (5 bases). This CDR3 is built from 15 residues. Germline values: CDR1 DFQATT, CDR2 SNEGSKA (reference sequence). The V and J ends lost 1 base and 4 bases respectively, with 13 bases between them. The CDR3 here is CSARGRDGYNEKLFF. DNA of the CDR3: TGCAGTGCTAGAGGGCGGGACGGATATAATGAAAAACTGTTTTTT.

This clonotype has at least ten counts. This chain links TRBV12-5 with TRBJ1-6, with unresolved D. CDR3 length equals 15 residues. V was pared by 1 base and J by 8 bases, with 12 bases between. From germline, CDR1 is LGHNT and CDR2 FRNRAP. The chain's CDR3 is CASGLALVDDSPLHF. DNA of the CDR3: TGTGCTAGTGGTTTGGCACTCGTTGACGATTCACCCCTCCACTTT.

This clonotype was observed a single time. A much larger clone differs by one base, so this may be a read error. The chain couples TRBV29-1 to TRBJ1-4, with TRBD1 as a possible D gene (6 bases). Germline V CDR1 and CDR2: SQVTM, ANQGSEA. This CDR3 is 14 amino acids long. For the CDR3, the DNA is TGCAACGTTGCTGAGGACAGACTGAATGAAAAACTGTTTTTT. Its translation: CNVAEDRLNEKLFF.

This clonotype was recorded many times. This chain uses TRBV3-1 with TRBJ2-1, with D hard to call. The CDR3 totals 16 residues. The germline gives CDR1 LGHDT, CDR2 YNNKEL (reference sequence). Trimming removed 0 bases from V and 0 bases from J, with 9 bases in between. The CDR3 bases are TGTGCCAGCAGCCAAGACCTGTCATACTCCTACAATGAGCAGTTCTTC. Its translation is CASSQDLSYSYNEQFF.

For this clonotype: Being one base from a much bigger clone, this may be a read error. V gene TRBV5-6 combines with J gene TRBJ2-7; D uncertain. CDR3 length: 14 residues. Germline CDR1 SGHDT, CDR2 YYEEEE. CDR3 amino acids: CASGLPGSNYEQYF. CDR3 in DNA: TGTGCCAGCGGCTTACCGGGTTCCAACTACGAGCAGTACTTC.

This clonotype was picked up many times. The CDR3 DNA sequence: TGTGCCAGCAGTTTCGTTCTAGCGGGAGGGCCCTATGAGCAGTTCTTC. Translation gives CASSFVLAGGPYEQFF. The chain combines TRBV27 with TRBJ2-1; 12 bases line up with TRBD2. The V gene's germline CDR1 is MNHEY and CDR2 SMNVEV (reference sequence). V gave up 3 bases and J gave up 8 bases; unmatched junction bases: 8. The CDR3 runs 16 residues.

This CDR3 reads CASSKGLAGVDDGELFF. The CDR3 nucleotides read TGTGCCAGCAGTAAAGGACTAGCGGGAGTCGATGACGGGGAGCTGTTTTTT. The chain joins TRBV6-1 to TRBJ2-2; 13 nucleotides align to TRBD2. Germline lookup yields CDR1 MNHNS and CDR2 SASEGT. V was clipped by 5 bases and J by 7 bases; unmatched bases: 10. The CDR3 contains 17 residues.